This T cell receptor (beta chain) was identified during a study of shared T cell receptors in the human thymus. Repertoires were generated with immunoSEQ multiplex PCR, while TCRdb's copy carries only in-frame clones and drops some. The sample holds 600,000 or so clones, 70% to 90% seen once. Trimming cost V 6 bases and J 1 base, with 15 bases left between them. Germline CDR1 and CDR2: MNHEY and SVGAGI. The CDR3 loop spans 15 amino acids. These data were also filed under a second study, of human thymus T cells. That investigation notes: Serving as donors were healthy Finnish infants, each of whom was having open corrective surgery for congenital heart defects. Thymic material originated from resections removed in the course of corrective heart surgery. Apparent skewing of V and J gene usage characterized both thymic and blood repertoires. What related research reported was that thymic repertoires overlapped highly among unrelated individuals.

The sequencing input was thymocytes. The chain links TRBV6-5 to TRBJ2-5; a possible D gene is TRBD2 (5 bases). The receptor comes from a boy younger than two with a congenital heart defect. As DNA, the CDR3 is TGTGCCAGCAGCCGGACTGTTATGTTCCAAGAGACCCAGTACTTC. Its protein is CASSRTVMFQETQYF.